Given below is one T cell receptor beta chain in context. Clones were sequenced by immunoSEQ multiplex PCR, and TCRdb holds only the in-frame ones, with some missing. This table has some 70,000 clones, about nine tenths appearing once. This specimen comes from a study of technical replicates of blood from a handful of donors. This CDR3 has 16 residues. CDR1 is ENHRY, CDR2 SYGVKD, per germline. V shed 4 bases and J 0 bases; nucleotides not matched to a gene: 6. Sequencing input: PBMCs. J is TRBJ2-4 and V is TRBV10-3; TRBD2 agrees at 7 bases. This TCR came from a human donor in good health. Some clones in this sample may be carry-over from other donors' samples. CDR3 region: CAISGSSGEAKNIQYF. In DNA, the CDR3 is TGTGCCATCAGTGGATCTAGCGGAGAAGCCAAAAACATTCAGTACTTC.